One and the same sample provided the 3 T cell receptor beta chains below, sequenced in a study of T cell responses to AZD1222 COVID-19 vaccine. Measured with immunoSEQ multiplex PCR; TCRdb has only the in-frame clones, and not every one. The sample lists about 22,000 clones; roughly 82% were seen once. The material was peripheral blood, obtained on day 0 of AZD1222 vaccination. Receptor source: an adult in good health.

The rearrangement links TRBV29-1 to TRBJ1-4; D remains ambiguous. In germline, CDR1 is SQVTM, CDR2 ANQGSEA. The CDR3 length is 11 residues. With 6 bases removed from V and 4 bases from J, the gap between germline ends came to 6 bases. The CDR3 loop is CSVLDNEKLFF. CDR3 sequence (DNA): TGCAGCGTCCTCGATAATGAAAAACTGTTTTTT.

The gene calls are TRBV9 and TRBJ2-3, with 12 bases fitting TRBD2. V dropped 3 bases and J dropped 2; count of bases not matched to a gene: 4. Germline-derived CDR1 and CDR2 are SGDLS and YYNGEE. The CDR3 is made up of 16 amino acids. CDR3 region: CASSGTSGAFTDTQYF. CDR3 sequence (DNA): TGTGCCAGCAGCGGGACTAGCGGGGCGTTCACAGATACGCAGTATTTT. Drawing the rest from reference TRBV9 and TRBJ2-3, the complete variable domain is DSGVTQTPKHLITATGQRVTLRCSPRSGDLSVYWYQQSLDQGLQFLIQYYNGEERAKGNILERFSAQQFPDLHSELNLSSLELGDSALYFCASSGTSGAFTDTQYFGPGTRLTVL.

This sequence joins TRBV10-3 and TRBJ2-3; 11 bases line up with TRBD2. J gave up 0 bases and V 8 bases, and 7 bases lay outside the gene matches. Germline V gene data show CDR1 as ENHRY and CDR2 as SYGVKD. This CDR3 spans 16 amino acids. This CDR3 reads CAIGRLAGGSTDTQYF. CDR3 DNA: TGTGCCATCGGCCGGCTAGCGGGAGGCAGCACAGATACGCAGTATTTT.